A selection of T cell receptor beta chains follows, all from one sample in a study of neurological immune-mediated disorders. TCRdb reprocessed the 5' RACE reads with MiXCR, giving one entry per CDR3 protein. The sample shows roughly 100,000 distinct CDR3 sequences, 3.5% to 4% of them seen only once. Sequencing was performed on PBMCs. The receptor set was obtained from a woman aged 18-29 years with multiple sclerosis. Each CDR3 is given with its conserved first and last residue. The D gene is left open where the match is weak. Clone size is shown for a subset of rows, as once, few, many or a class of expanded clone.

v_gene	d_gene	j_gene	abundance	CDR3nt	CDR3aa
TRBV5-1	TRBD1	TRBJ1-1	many	TGCGCCAGCAGCCCCGGACAGGGGTGGACTGAAGCTTTCTTT	CASSPGQGWTEAFF
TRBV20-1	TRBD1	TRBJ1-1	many	TGCAGTGCTAGAGAGACAGGGGGCACTGAAGCTTTCTTT	CSARETGGTEAFF
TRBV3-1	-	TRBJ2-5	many	TGTGCCAGCAGCCAACGAGAGACCCAGTACTTC	CASSQRETQYF
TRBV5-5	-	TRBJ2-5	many	TGTGCCAGCAGCTGGCGTGTAGATTTGACAGAGACCCAGTACTTC	CASSWRVDLTETQYF
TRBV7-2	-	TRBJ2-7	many	TGTGCCAGCAGCTTAGAAGGGGGTTACTACGAGCAGTACTTC	CASSLEGGYYEQYF
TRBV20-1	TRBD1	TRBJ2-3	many	TGCAGTGCTGTTCCGGGACAGGAAAGAGATACGCAGTATTTT	CSAVPGQERDTQYF
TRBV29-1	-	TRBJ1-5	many	TGCAGCGGGCCGAAATCTACAGGGAGTAGCAATCAGCCCCAGCATTTT	CSGPKSTGSSNQPQHF
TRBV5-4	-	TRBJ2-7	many	TGTGCCAGCAGCTTGGCTGGCAGAAACGAGCAGTACTTC	CASSLAGRNEQYF
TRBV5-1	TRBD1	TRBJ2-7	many	TGCGCCAGCAGCTCGATCGGGACAGTCTACGAGCAGTACTTC	CASSSIGTVYEQYF
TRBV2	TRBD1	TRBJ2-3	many	TGTGCCAGCAGTGACGTCGGGACAGGGGATACGCAGTATTTT	CASSDVGTGDTQYF
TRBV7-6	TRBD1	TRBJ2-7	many	TGTGCCAGCAGCTTAGGTGTGGGACAGGGTACCTACGAGCAGTACTTC	CASSLGVGQGTYEQYF
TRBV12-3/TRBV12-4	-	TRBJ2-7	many	TGTGCCAGCACGTGGGGGCCCGGCTACGAGCAGTACTTC	CASTWGPGYEQYF
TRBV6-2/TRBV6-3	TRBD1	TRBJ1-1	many	TGTGCCAGCAGTGAGAACAGGGGATACACTGAAGCTTTCTTT	CASSENRGYTEAFF
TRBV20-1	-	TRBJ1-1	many	TGCAGTGCTAGGGGCGGGCAGGCGAACACTGAAGCTTTCTTT	CSARGGQANTEAFF
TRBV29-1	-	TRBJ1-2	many	TGCAGCCACTGGATGGGGGGAGATGGCTACACCTTC	CSHWMGGDGYTF
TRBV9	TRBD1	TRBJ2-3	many	TGTGCCAGCAGCGCCCCAGACGGACAGGGTGGGGATACGCAGTATTTT	CASSAPDGQGGDTQYF
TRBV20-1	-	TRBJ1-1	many	TGCAGTGCTAGGGAGCAGTATGAAGCTTTCTTT	CSAREQYEAFF
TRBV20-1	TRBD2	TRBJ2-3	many	TGCAGTGTAGCAAAGCGGGAGAAGGACGGCACAGATACGCAGTATTTT	CSVAKREKDGTDTQYF
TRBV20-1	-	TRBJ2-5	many	TGCAGTGCTAGAGATGAGGATACCCAAGAGACCCAGTACTTC	CSARDEDTQETQYF
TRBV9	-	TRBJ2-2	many	TGTGCCAGCAGCCTGGCGGGCGCTAGCCTCCCTCTTAACACCGGGGAGCTGTTTTTT	CASSLAGASLPLNTGELFF
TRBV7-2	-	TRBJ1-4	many	TGTGCCAGCAGCCCACCGGGGCCTACAACTAATGAAAAACTGTTTTTT	CASSPPGPTTNEKLFF
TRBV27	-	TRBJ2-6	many	TGTGCCAGCAGAGGATTCGGGGGCCCTGGGGCCAACGTCCTGACTTTC	CASRGFGGPGANVLTF
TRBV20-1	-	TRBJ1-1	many	TGCAGTGCCCCGACAGGACTCCACACTGAAGCTTTCTTT	CSAPTGLHTEAFF
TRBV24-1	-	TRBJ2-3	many	TGTGCCACCAGTGATGGTCAGCTCCGGACAGATACGCAGTATTTT	CATSDGQLRTDTQYF
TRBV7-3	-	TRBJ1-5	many	TGTGCCAGCAGCTTAATGGGGGATCAGCCCCAGCATTTT	CASSLMGDQPQHF
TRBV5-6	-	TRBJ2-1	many	TGTGCCACGCAGCGAGAGCGCTTTCGTAATGAGCAGTTCTTC	CATQRERFRNEQFF
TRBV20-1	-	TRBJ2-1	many	TGCAGTGCTAGACGATACACCATAGCAGGGAGCCGGAATGAGCAGTTCTTC	CSARRYTIAGSRNEQFF
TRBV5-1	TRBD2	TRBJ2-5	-	TGCGCCAGCAGCTTGGCCCCGGGAGGCGAAGAGACCCAGTACTTC	CASSLAPGGEETQYF
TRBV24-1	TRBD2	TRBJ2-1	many	TGTGCCACCAGTGCCACGACTAGCGGGGCCAAAGAGCAGTTCTTC	CATSATTSGAKEQFF
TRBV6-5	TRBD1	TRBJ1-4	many	TGTGCCAGCAGGACCGGACAGGGGGCGGGTAATGAAAAACTGTTTTTT	CASRTGQGAGNEKLFF
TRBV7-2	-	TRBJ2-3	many	TGTGCCAGCAGTTACACAGGGTGGAGCACAGATACGCAGTATTTT	CASSYTGWSTDTQYF
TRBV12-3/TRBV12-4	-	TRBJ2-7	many	TGTGCCAGCAGCTTGGAGACAGGCTCGAACGAGCAGTACTTC	CASSLETGSNEQYF
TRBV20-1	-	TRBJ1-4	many	TGCAGTGCTACGGTGGGATCGACTAATGAAAAACTGTTTTTT	CSATVGSTNEKLFF
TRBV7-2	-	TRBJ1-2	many	TGTGCCAGCAGCTTCGACAGATCTTCTAACTATGGCTACACCTTC	CASSFDRSSNYGYTF
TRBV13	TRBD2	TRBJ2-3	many	TGTGCCAGCGAAGCGGGGACAGATACGCAGTATTTT	CASEAGTDTQYF
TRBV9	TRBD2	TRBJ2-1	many	TGTGCCAGCAGCGTGGGCGCGGCGGGAGGTTTCAATGAGCAGTTCTTC	CASSVGAAGGFNEQFF
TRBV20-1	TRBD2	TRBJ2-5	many	TGCAGTGCTAGGGGGACAGGACTAGCGGGCGACCAAGAGACCCAGTACTTC	CSARGTGLAGDQETQYF
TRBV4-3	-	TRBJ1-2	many	TGCGCCAGCAGCCACCACAGGGCCAGGGAGAGGGGAATCGGCTACACCTTC	CASSHHRARERGIGYTF
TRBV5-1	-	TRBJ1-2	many	TGCGCCAGCAAGGGCGAAACAGCTAACTATGGCTACACCTTC	CASKGETANYGYTF
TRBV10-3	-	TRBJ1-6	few	TGTGCCATCAGTGGCGGGGGAGGTTCACCCCTCAACTTT	CAISGGGGSPLNF
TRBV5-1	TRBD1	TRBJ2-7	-	TGCGCCAGCAGGAGGGACAGGCAGTACGAGCAGTACTTC	CASRRDRQYEQYF
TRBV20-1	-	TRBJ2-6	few	TGCAGTGCTATTCAGGGAGCTGGGGCCAAAGTCCTGACTTTC	CSAIQGAGAKVLTF
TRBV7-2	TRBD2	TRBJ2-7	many	TGTGCCAGCAGCTTAGTTAGCGGGAGAGAATTGATCTACGAGCAGTACTTC	CASSLVSGRELIYEQYF